This T cell receptor beta chain is from a study of control samples from healthy donors and cancer patients. The V end lost 3 bases, the J end lost 4 bases, and 7 bases lay between the germline ends. Germline loops: CDR1 SQVTM, CDR2 ANQGSEA. CDR3 length: 13 amino acids. The data were produced by immunoSEQ multiplex PCR, yet TCRdb's version contains in-frame clones alone and is incomplete. The table has 150,000 to 200,000 clones, around 91% seen once. This TCR was sampled from a young woman in good health. The chain uses TRBV29-1 and TRBJ2-6, with D possibly TRBD1 on 6 matching bases. Sequencing was carried out using blood. The CDR3 sequence: CSVDQGGANVLTF. The DNA of the CDR3 is TGCAGCGTTGACCAGGGGGGGGCCAACGTCCTGACTTTC.